This T cell receptor beta chain was recorded in a study of CD4+ T cells in melanoma. General observations from the study: In melanoma, neoantigen-specific CD4+ T cells reportedly differed in differentiation state.

Note on this clone: Its antigen is not identified.

This table comes from immunoSEQ multiplex PCR, and its TCRdb copy is limited to in-frame clones, with some not included. This table holds about 20,000 clones, 78% found once. Germline loops: CDR1 LNHDA, CDR2 SQIVND (reference sequence). This CDR3 is built from 15 residues. V shed 3 bases and J 5 bases; nucleotides not matched to a gene: 7. The sequence came from a human donor with melanoma. The chain recombines TRBV19 with TRBJ2-5; 9 positions agree with TRBD1. As DNA, the CDR3 is TGTGCCAGTAGTATCCTTACAGGGGGCGCGGAGACCCAGTACTTC. Protein sequence: CASSILTGGAETQYF.